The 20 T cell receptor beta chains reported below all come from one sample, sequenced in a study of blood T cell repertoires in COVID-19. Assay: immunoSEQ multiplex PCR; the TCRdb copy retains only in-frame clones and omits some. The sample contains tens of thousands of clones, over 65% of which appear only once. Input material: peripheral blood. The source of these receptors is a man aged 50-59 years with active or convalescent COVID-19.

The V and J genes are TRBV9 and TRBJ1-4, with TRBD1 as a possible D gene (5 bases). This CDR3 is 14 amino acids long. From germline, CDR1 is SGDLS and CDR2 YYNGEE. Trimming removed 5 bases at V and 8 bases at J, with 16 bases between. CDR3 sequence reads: CASSGTFIREKLFF. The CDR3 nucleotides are TGTGCCAGCAGTGGGACTTTCATCAGAGAAAAACTGTTTTTT.

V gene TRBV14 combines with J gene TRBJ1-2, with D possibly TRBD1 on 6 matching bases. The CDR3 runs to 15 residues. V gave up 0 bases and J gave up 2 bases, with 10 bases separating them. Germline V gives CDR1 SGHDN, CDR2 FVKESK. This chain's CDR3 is CASSQDRTANYGYTF. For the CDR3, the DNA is TGTGCCAGCAGCCAAGATAGGACAGCGAACTATGGCTACACCTTC.

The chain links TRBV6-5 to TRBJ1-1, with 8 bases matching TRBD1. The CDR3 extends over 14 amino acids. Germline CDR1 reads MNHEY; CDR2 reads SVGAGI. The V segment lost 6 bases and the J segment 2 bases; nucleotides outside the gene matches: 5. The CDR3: CASRVDRANTEAFF. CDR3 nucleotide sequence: TGTGCCAGCAGGGTGGACAGGGCTAACACTGAAGCTTTCTTT.

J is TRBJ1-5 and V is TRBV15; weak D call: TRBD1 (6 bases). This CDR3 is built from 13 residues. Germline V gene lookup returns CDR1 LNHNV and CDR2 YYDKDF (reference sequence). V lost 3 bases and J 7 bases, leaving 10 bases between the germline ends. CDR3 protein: CATSSKGGQPQHF. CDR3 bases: TGTGCCACCAGCAGCAAGGGGGGGCAGCCCCAGCATTTT.

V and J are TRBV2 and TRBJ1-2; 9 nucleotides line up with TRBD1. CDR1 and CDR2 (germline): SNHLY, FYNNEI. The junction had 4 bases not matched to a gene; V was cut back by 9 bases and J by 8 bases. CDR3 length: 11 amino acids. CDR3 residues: CARRTGDGYTF. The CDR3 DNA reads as TGTGCCAGAAGGACAGGGGACGGCTACACCTTC.

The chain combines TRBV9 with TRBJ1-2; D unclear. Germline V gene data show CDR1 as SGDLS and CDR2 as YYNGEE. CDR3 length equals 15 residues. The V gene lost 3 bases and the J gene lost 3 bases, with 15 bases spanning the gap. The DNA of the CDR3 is TGTGCCAGCAGCGCCCAACCGGGAATTTACTATGGCTACACCTTC. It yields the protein CASSAQPGIYYGYTF.

The CDR3 reads CASSQGFQNTEAFF. The DNA of the CDR3 is TGCGCCAGCAGCCAGGGCTTCCAGAACACTGAAGCTTTCTTT. V usage is TRBV4-1 and J usage is TRBJ1-1; D is uncertain. The CDR3 runs to 14 residues. V dropped 3 bases and J dropped 1 base, with 9 bases sitting between them. Germline assignment: CDR1 MGHRA and CDR2 YSYEKL.

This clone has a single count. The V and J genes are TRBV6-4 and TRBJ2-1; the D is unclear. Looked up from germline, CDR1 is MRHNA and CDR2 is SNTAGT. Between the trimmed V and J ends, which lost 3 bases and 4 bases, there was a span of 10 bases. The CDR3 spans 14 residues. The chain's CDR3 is CASSESLTYNEQFF. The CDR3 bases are TGTGCCAGCAGTGAAAGTTTAACTTACAATGAGCAGTTCTTC.

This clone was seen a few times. This CDR3 reads CASGGRRGLSYEQYF. The CDR3 DNA reads TGTGCCAGCGGGGGTAGGCGGGGACTATCCTACGAGCAGTACTTC. The V call is TRBV27, the J call TRBJ2-7; 7 positions match TRBD2. The CDR3 is made up of 15 amino acids. The V gene's germline CDR1 is MNHEY and CDR2 SMNVEV (reference sequence). With 8 bases clipped from V and 1 base from J, the junction kept 11 bases outside the gene matches.

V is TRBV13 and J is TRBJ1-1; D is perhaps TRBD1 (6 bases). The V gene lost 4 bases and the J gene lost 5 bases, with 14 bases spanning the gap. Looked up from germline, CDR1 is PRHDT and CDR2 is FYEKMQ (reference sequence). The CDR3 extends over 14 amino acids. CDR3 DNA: TGTGCCAGCAGCTCCTATACAGGGTATACTGAAGCTTTCTTT. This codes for CASSSYTGYTEAFF.

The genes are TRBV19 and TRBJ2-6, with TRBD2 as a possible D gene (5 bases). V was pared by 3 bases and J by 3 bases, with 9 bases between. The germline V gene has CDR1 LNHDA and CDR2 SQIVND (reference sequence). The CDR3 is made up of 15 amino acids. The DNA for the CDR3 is TGTGCCAGTAGTATGAGGGCTGGTGGGGCCAACGTCCTGACTTTC. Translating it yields CASSMRAGGANVLTF.

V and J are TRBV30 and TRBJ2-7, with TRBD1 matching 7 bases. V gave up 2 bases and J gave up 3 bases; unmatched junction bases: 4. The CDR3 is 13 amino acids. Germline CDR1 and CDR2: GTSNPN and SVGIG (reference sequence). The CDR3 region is CAWSRGQDYEQYF. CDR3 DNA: TGTGCCTGGAGTAGGGGGCAAGACTACGAGCAGTACTTC.

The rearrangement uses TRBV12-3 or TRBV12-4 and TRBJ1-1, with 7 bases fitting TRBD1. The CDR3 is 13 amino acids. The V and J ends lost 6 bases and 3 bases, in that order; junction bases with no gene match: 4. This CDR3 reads CASSRQGYTEAFF. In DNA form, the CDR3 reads TGTGCCAGCAGCCGACAGGGTTACACTGAAGCTTTCTTT.

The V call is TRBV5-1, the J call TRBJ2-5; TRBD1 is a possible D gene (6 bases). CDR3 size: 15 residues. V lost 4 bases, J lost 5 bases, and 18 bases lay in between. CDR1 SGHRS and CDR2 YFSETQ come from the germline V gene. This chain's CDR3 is CASSPVQGQVETQYF. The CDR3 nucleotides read TGCGCCAGCAGCCCGGTTCAGGGGCAGGTGGAGACCCAGTACTTC. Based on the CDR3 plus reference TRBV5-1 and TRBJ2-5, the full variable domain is KAGVTQTPRYLIKTRGQQVTLSCSPISGHRSVSWYQQTPGQGLQFLFEYFSETQRNKGNFPGRFSGRQFSNSRSEMNVSTLELGDSALYLCASSPVQGQVETQYFGPGTRLLVL.

The CDR3 loop is CSARDQVEAFF. The CDR3 region has the DNA TGCAGTGCTAGAGATCAGGTCGAAGCTTTCTTT. J is TRBJ1-1 and V is TRBV20-1, with unresolved D. Trimming shortened V by 0 bases and J by 8 bases, and 7 bases separated the two germline ends. This CDR3 has 11 residues. Germline CDR1 and CDR2: DFQATT and SNEGSKA (reference sequence).

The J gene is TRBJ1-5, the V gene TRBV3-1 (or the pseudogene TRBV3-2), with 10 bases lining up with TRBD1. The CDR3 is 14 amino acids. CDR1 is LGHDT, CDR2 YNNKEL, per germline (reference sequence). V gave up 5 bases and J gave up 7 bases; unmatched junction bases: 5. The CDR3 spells CASSKGQGLQPQHF. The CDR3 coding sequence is TGTGCCAGCAGCAAGGGACAGGGGTTGCAGCCCCAGCATTTT.

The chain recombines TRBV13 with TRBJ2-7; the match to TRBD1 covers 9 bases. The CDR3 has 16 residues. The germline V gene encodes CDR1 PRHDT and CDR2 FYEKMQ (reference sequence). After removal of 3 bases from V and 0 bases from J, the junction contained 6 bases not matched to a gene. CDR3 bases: TGTGCCAGCAGCTTGTACGGGACAGGGATCTCCTACGAGCAGTACTTC. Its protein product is CASSLYGTGISYEQYF.

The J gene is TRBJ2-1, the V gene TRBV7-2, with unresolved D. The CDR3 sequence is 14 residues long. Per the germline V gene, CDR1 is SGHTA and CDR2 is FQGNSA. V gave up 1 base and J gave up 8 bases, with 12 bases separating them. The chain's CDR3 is CASSLDRKRDEQFF. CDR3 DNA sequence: TGTGCCAGCAGCTTAGATAGAAAGCGCGATGAGCAGTTCTTC.

The CDR3 DNA sequence: TGTGCCAGCAGTTACTCGAGTGGTGACTTCTCTGGAAACACCATATATTTT. Translating it yields CASSYSSGDFSGNTIYF. V is TRBV6-8 and J is TRBJ1-3; D unclear. Germline CDR1 reads MNHGY; CDR2 reads SAAAGT. The CDR3 has 17 residues. V lost 0 bases to trimming and J lost 0 bases, with 12 bases between them.

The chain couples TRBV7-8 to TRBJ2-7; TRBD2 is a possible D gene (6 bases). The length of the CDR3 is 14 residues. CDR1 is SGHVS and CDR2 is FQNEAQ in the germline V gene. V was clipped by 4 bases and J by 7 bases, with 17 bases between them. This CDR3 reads CASSYPEGSGEQYF. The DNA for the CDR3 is TGTGCCAGCAGCTACCCGGAGGGGTCGGGAGAGCAGTACTTC.